The clone carrying this T cell receptor beta chain has more than one count but fewer than ten. The sample originates from a study of blood T cell repertoires in COVID-19. Study context: T cells, B-cell-depleted T cells, or PBMCs provided the cDNA or gDNA that served as material.

This table comes from immunoSEQ multiplex PCR, and its TCRdb copy is limited to in-frame clones, with some not included. The data hold about 240,000 clones, with about 86% observed a single time. Germline CDR1 is LNHDA and CDR2 is SQIVND (reference sequence). Trimming took 1 base from V and 5 from J, leaving 9 bases between them. CDR3 length equals 14 residues. The sample was peripheral blood. The chain is built from TRBV19 and TRBJ2-1, with no clear D. The TCR sequence derives from a man aged 55 to 70 with acute or convalescent COVID-19. CDR3: CASSIGAFDNEQFF. CDR3 coding DNA: TGTGCCAGTAGTATAGGGGCCTTCGACAATGAGCAGTTCTTC.